One and the same sample provided the 2 T cell receptor beta chains below, sequenced in a study of siplizumab effects on memory and regulatory T cells. The assay was immunoSEQ multiplex PCR, and TCRdb's table has in-frame clones only and misses some. This sample has approximately 84,000 clones, with more than 85% found just once. Sequencing was performed on CD8+ T cells sorted from blood. These receptor sequences come from a human donor in good health.

This sequence joins TRBV2 and TRBJ1-1; weak D call: TRBD1 (6 bases). The CDR3 has 14 amino acids. V lost 5 bases and J lost 3, with 13 bases in between. From germline, CDR1 is SNHLY and CDR2 FYNNEI. The CDR3 region has the DNA TGTGCCAGCAGTACAGGGATAAGGGACACTGAAGCTTTCTTT. Encoded protein: CASSTGIRDTEAFF.

The rearrangement joins TRBV12-2 to TRBJ2-3; TRBD2, as called in the table, went unchecked against the DNA. TRBV12-2 is an annotated pseudogene. The length of the CDR3 is 20 residues. CDR3 protein: CASRYIKRETRLNVTDTQYF. DNA for the CDR3: TGTGCAAGTCGCTATATAAAGCGGGAGACACGCCTAAACGTCACAGATACGCAGTATTTT.